This TCR beta chain originates from a study of PD-L1 blockade in urothelial cancer. Study-wide context: Men with urothelial cancer arising in the bladder made up about 90% of the roughly 29 patients. Median T cell yield from blood was over 120,000.

The CDR3 length is 15 residues. Unmatched junction bases numbered 4, after V lost 0 bases and J lost 4 bases. Germline V gene lookup returns CDR1 MNHEY and CDR2 SVGAGI. Regarding time point: peripheral blood 6 weeks after treatment start. The assay was immunoSEQ multiplex PCR, and TCRdb's table has in-frame clones only and misses some. The profile covers around 110,000 clones, with roughly 89% appearing a single time and about 1.5% taken by the ten largest. The input for sequencing was PBMCs, taken around atezolizumab (anti-PD-L1) treatment. The sequence was collected from a man in his fifties or sixties with urothelial cancer. J is TRBJ2-7 and V is TRBV6-5; TRBD1 matches 9 bases. The CDR3 is CASSYSWGQGYEQYF. DNA of the CDR3: TGTGCCAGCAGTTACTCTTGGGGACAGGGTTACGAGCAGTACTTC.